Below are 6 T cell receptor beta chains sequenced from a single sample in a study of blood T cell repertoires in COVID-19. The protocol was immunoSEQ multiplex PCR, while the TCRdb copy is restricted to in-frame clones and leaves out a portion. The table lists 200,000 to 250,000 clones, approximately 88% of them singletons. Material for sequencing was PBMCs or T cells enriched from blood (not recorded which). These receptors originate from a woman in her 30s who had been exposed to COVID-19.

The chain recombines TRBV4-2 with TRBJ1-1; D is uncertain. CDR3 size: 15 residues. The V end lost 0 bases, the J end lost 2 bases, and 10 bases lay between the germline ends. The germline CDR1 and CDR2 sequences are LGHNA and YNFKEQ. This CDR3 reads CASSQDRRINTEAFF. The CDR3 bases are TGTGCCAGCAGCCAAGATAGGCGGATTAACACTGAAGCTTTCTTT.

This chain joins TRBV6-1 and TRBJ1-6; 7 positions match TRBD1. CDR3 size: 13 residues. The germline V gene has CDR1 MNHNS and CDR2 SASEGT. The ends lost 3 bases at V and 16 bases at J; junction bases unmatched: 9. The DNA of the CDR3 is TGTGCCAGCAGTGATAATGCTGGGACAGTTCTCCACTTT. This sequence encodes CASSDNAGTVLHF.

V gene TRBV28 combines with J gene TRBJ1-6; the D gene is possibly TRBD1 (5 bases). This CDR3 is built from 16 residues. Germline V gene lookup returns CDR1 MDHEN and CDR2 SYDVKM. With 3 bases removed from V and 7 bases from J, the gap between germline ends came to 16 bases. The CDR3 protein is CASSFGGSPYNSPLHF. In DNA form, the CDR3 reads TGTGCCAGCAGTTTTGGGGGGAGCCCTTACAATTCACCCCTCCACTTT.

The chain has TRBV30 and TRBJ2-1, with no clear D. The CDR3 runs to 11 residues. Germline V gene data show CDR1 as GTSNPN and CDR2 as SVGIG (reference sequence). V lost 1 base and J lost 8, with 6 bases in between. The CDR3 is CAWSERHEQFF. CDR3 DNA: TGTGCCTGGAGTGAGCGCCATGAGCAGTTCTTC.

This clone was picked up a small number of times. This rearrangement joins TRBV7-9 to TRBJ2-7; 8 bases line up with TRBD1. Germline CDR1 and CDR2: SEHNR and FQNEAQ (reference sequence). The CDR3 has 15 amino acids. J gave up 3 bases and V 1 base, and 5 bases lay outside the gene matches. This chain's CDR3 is CASSLEQGGLYEQYF. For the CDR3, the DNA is TGTGCCAGCAGCTTAGAACAGGGGGGACTCTACGAGCAGTACTTC.

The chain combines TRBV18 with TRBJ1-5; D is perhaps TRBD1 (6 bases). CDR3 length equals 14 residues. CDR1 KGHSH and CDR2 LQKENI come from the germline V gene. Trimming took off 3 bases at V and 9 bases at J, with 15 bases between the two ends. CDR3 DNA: TGTGCCAGCTCACCTTCAGGGGCGATCGGGCCCCAGCATTTT. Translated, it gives CASSPSGAIGPQHF.